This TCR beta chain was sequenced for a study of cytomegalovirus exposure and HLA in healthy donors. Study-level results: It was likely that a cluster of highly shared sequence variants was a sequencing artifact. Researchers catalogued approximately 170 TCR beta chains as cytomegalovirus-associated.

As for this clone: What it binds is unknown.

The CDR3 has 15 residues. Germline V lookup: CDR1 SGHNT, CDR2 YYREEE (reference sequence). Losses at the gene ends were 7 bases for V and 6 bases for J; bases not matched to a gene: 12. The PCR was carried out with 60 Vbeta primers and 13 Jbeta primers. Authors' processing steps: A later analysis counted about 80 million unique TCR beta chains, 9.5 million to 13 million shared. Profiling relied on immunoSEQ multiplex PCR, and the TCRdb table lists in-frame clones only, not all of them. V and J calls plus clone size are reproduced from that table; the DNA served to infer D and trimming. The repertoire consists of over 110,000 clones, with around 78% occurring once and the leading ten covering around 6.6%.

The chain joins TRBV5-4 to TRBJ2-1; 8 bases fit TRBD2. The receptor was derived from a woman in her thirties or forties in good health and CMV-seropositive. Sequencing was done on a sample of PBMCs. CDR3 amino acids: CASPRGGRAVNEQFF. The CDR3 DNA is TGTGCCAGCCCCCGGGGGGGGAGAGCGGTCAATGAGCAGTTCTTC.